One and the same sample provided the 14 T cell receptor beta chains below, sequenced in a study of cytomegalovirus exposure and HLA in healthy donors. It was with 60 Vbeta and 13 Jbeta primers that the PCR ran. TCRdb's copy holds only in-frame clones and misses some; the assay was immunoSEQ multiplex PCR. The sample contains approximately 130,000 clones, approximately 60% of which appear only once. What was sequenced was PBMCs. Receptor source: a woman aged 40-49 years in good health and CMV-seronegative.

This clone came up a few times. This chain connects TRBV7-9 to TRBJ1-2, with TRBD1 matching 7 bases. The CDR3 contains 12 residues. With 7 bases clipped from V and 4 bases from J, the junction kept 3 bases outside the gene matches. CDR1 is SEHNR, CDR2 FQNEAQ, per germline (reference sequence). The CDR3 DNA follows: TGTGCCAGCAACAGGGGAGGCTATGGCTACACCTTC. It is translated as CASNRGGYGYTF.

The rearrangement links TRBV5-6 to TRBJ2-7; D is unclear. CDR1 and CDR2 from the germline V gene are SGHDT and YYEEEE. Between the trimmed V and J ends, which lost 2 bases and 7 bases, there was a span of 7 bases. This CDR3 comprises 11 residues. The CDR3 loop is CASSFETEQYF. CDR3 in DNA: TGTGCCAGCAGCTTTGAGACTGAGCAGTACTTC.

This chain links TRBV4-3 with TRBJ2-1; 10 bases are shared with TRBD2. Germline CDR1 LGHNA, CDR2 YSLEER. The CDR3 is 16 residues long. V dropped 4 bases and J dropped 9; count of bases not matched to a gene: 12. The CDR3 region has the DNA TGCGCCAGCAGCCCCCAGGCACTAGCGGGGATGGGTGAGCAGTTCTTC. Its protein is CASSPQALAGMGEQFF.

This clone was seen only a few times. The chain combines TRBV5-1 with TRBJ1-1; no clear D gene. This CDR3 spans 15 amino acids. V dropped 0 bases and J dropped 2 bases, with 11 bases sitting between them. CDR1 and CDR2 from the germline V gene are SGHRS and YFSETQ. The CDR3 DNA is TGCGCCAGCAGCTTGGCTGGTACATTTAACACTGAAGCTTTCTTT. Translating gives CASSLAGTFNTEAFF.

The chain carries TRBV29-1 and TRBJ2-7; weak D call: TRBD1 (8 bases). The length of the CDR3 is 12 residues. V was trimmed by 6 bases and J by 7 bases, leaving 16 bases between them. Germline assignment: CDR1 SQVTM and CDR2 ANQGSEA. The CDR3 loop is CSVRGQGGEQYF. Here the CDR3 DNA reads TGCAGCGTGAGAGGACAGGGAGGGGAGCAGTACTTC.

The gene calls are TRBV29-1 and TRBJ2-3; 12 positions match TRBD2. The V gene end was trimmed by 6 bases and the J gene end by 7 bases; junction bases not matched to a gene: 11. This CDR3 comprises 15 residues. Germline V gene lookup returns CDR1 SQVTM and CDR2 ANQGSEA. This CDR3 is CSVSLTSGGGNTQYF. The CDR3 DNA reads TGCAGCGTATCGCTGACTAGCGGGGGAGGGAATACGCAGTATTTT.

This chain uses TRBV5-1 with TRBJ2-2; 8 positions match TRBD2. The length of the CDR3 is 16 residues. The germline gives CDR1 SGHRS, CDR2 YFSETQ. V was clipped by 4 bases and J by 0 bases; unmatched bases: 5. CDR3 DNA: TGCGCCAGCAGCCCATACGGGGGGGCGAACACCGGGGAGCTGTTTTTT. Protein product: CASSPYGGANTGELFF.

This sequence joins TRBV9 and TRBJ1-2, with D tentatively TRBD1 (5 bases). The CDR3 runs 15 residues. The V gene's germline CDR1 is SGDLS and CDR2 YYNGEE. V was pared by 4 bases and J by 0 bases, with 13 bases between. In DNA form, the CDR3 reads TGTGCCAGCAGCCCCTTAGGAGGGGCTAACTATGGCTACACCTTC. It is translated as CASSPLGGANYGYTF.

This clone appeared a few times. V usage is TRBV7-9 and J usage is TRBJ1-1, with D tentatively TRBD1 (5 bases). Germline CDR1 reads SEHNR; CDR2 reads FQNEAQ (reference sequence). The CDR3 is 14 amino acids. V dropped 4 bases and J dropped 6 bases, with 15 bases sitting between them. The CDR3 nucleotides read TGTGCCAGCAGCTCCCGGGGGGGGTCAGCTGAAGCTTTCTTT. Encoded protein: CASSSRGGSAEAFF.

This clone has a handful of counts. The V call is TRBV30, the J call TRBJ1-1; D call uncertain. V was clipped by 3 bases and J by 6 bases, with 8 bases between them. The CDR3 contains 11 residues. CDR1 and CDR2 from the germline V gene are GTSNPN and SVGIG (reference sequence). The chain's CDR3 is CAWRREAEAFF. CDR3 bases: TGTGCCTGGAGACGGGAAGCTGAAGCTTTCTTT.

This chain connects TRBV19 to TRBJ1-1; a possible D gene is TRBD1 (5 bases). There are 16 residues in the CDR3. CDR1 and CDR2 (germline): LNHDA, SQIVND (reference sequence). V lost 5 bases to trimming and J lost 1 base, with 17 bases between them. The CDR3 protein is CASSPSTSQGNTEAFF. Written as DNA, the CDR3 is TGTGCCAGTAGTCCGAGCACGAGTCAGGGGAACACTGAAGCTTTCTTT.

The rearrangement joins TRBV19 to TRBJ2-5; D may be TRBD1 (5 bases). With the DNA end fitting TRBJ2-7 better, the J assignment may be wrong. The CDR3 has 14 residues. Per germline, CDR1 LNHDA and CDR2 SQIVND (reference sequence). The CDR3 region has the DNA TGTGCCAGTAGTTACCGGAGCCAGGGCTACGAGCAGTACTTC. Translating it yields CASSYRSQGYEQYF.

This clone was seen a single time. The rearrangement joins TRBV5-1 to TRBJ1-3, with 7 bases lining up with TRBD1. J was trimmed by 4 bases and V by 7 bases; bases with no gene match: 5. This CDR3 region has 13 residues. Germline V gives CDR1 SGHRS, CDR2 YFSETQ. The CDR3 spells CASGQGVGNTIYF. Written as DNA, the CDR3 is TGCGCCAGCGGGCAGGGGGTCGGAAACACCATATATTTT.

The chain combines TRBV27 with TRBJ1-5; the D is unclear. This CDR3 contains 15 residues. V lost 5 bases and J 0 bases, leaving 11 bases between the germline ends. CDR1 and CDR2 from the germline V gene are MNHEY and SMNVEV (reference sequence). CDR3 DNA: TGTGCCAGCAGTACCCGACATTCTAGCAATCAGCCCCAGCATTTT. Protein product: CASSTRHSSNQPQHF.